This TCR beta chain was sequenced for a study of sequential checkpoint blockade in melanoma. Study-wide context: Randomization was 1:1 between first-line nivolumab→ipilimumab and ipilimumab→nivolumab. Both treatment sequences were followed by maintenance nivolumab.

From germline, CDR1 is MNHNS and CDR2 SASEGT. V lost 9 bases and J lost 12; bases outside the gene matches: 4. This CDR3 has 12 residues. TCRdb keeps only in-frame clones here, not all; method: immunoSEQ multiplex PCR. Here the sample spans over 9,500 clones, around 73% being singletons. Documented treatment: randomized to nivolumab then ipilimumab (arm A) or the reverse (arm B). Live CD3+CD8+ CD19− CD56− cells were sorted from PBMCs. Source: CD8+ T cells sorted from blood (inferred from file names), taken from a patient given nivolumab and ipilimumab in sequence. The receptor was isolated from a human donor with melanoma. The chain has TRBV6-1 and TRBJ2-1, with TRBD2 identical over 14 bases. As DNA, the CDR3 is TGTGCCAGTGGACTAGCGGGAGGCACGCAGTTCTTC. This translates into CASGLAGGTQFF.